The next 23 T cell receptor delta chains were all read from a single sample in a study of delta chains in infants with herpesvirus infections. PBMC RNA was reverse transcribed using gamma-chain- and delta-chain-specific primers. TCRdb re-processed the RT-PCR reads via CATT. The sample yields about a thousand delta-chain clones, about 8.2% seen once. Source: peripheral blood, taken at time point 2 of longitudinal follow-up. These receptors were taken from a human donor who was a Ugandan infant, either HIV-exposed or HIV-unexposed (not recorded which).

With respect to this clone: A single base separates this from a much larger clone, so it may be a read error. The genes are TRDV2 and TRDJ2; TRDD3 aligns across 10 bases. TCRdb leaves out the J gene; it was filled in here by matching the DNA to germline. Trimming cost V 0 bases and J 12 bases; bases outside gene matches: 15. Germline V gene lookup returns CDR1 GEAIGNYY and CDR2 EKD. The CDR3 is 17 residues long. CDR3: CACDTVGGGYANDKLFF. CDR3 coding DNA: TGTGCCTGTGACACCGTCGGCGGGGGATACGCAAACGATAAACTCTTCTTT.

This clone is classed as medium-sized. The chain links TRDV1 to TRDJ1; D is possibly TRDD3 (6 bases). Germline lookup yields CDR1 TSWWSYY and CDR2 QGS. There are 19 residues in the CDR3. V dropped 2 bases and J dropped 0 bases, with 22 bases sitting between them. The CDR3 DNA follows: TGTGCTCTTGGGGAATTCGGCCGTATAGGGGATTATTACACCGATAAACTCATCTTT. As protein: CALGEFGRIGDYYTDKLIF.

This clone qualifies as large (0.1 to 1%). This sequence joins TRDV1 and TRDJ1, with 12 bases fitting TRDD3. V lost 4 bases and J lost 2; bases outside the gene matches: 20. Germline CDR1 and CDR2: TSWWSYY and QGS. The CDR3 is 21 residues long. In DNA form, the CDR3 reads TGTGCTCTTGGGGGGCCGGGGGTTGAGGGCTGGGGGATACGCGAGACCGATAAACTCATCTTT. Protein product: CALGGPGVEGWGIRETDKLIF.

This chain joins TRDV2 and TRDJ2, with 10 bases that match TRDD3. Here the J gene was assigned by germline matching of the DNA, as TCRdb has none. J gave up 0 bases and V 0 bases, and 9 bases lay outside the gene matches. Germline-derived CDR1 and CDR2 are GEAIGNYY and EKD. The CDR3 totals 19 residues. DNA of the CDR3: TGTGCCTGTGACACCGGTACACTGGGGGATCCCCCTTTGACAGCACAACTCTTCTTT. The encoded protein is CACDTGTLGDPPLTAQLFF.

This clone was observed a handful of times. This chain connects TRDV1 to TRDJ1; 8 bases are a match to TRDD3. CDR1 and CDR2 (germline): TSWWSYY, QGS. This CDR3 contains 25 residues. After removal of 1 base from V and 0 bases from J, the junction contained 31 bases not matched to a gene. This CDR3 reads CALGEPAPNLYPLWWGMPYTDKLIF. CDR3 nucleotides: TGTGCTCTTGGGGAACCGGCCCCCAATCTGTACCCTCTTTGGTGGGGGATGCCGTACACCGATAAACTCATCTTT.

This clone was seen a handful of times. Just one base apart from a much larger clone, this may be a read error. CDR3 sequence reads: CARDTVGGTYTDKLIF. As DNA, the CDR3 is TGTGCCCGTGACACTGTTGGGGGAACGTACACCGATAAACTCATCTTT. V and J are TRDV2 and TRDJ1, with 7 bases matching TRDD3. Germline V gene sequence: CDR1 GEAIGNYY, CDR2 EKD. The CDR3 spans 16 residues.

Remarks on this clone: A much larger clone differs by one base, so this may be a read error. The chain joins TRDV1 to TRDJ1, with 10 nucleotides matching TRDD3. Losses at the gene ends were 5 bases for V and 1 base for J; bases not matched to a gene: 43. The CDR3 has 28 residues. Germline V gives CDR1 TSWWSYY, CDR2 QGS. CDR3 amino acids: CALGNPAFAFSLPYWGIEPPTPTDKLIF. CDR3 sequence (DNA): TGTGCTCTTGGGAACCCCGCCTTCGCCTTCAGCCTTCCGTACTGGGGGATCGAACCCCCGACCCCCACCGATAAACTCATCTTT.

Within the sample, this clone is medium-sized. The chain recombines TRDV1 with TRDJ1, with TRDD3 matching 8 bases. The junction had 14 bases not matched to a gene; V was cut back by 0 bases and J by 2 bases. Germline CDR1 reads TSWWSYY; CDR2 reads QGS. The CDR3 sequence is 19 residues long. This CDR3 reads CALGELPRHWGLDTDKLIF. CDR3 in DNA: TGTGCTCTTGGGGAACTACCCCGTCACTGGGGGTTAGATACCGATAAACTCATCTTT.

There are a few counts of this clone. CDR3 in DNA: TGTGCTCTTGGGGAACTATTCCTGGCTGACTGGGGGATTCTACACCGGATCCTTCTTTACACCGATAAACTCATCTTT. Translation gives CALGELFLADWGILHRILLYTDKLIF. V and J are TRDV1 and TRDJ1; TRDD3 matches at 10 bases. TCRdb does not report a J gene; here it was assigned by matching the DNA to germline references. Germline CDR1 and CDR2: TSWWSYY and QGS. Trimming removed 0 bases from V and 0 bases from J; junction bases left unmatched: 31. The length of the CDR3 is 26 residues.

The chain is built from TRDV1 and TRDJ1, with a weak D call TRDD2 (6 bases). The CDR3 totals 21 residues. Germline-derived CDR1 and CDR2 are TSWWSYY and QGS. V was trimmed by 0 bases and J by 5 bases, leaving 31 bases between them. DNA of the CDR3: TGTGCTCTTGGGGAACTTAAAACTTCCCAACTCTCTCCTACTGGATCGGATAAACTCATCTTT. Residues: CALGELKTSQLSPTGSDKLIF.

This clone was observed a few times. This could be a read error, since a much larger clone is one nucleotide away. The chain couples TRDV1 to TRDJ1; the D gene is possibly TRDD3 (5 bases). Trimming cost V 0 bases and J 4 bases, with 18 bases left between them. The CDR3 consists of 17 residues. Germline V gene data show CDR1 as TSWWSYY and CDR2 as QGS. CDR3 nucleotides: TGTGCTCTTGGGGAACTCCGCTATACGTGTGGCGTCGATAAACTCATCTTT. This codes for CALGELRYTCGVDKLIF.

By sample fraction, this clone is large. Other DNA sequences of this sample code for an identical CDR3. The genes are TRDV1 and TRDJ1; 13 bases align to TRDD3. The CDR3 is made up of 20 amino acids. Per germline, CDR1 TSWWSYY and CDR2 QGS. Trimming cost V 4 bases and J 10 bases; bases outside gene matches: 24. The CDR3: CALGVPPSRWYWGIRSRLIF. CDR3 sequence (DNA): TGTGCTCTTGGGGTCCCCCCTTCCCGTTGGTACTGGGGGATACGCTCTAGACTCATCTTT.

This clone was counted between two and nine times. A much larger clone sits a single nucleotide away, making a read error possible. V usage is TRDV1 and J usage is TRDJ1; 12 bases map to TRDD3. Germline-derived CDR1 and CDR2 are TSWWSYY and QGS. This CDR3 contains 23 residues. J gave up 4 bases and V 0 bases, and 24 bases lay outside the gene matches. The CDR3 nucleotides read TGTGCTCTTGGGGAACTCGGATGGCTACTACGAACTGGGGGATACTTAAGCGGCGATAAACTCATCTTT. Residues: CALGELGWLLRTGGYLSGDKLIF.

This clone was counted between two and nine times. V is TRDV1 and J is TRDJ3; TRDD3 matches 8 bases. J gave up 2 bases and V 2 bases, and 17 bases lay outside the gene matches. This CDR3 region has 22 residues. Germline CDR1 is TSWWSYY and CDR2 is QGS. The CDR3 is CALGEGGGDTGGKTWDTRQMFF. As DNA, the CDR3 is TGTGCTCTTGGGGAAGGAGGAGGGGATACCGGGGGAAAAACCTGGGACACCCGACAGATGTTTTTC.

This clone was counted only a few times. A much more abundant neighbour one base away suggests this may be a read error. The same CDR3 also results from other DNA sequences found in this sample. V usage is TRDV1 and J usage is TRDJ1; 10 bases are a match to TRDD3. Germline values: CDR1 TSWWSYY, CDR2 QGS. The CDR3 sequence is 23 residues long. CDR3 region: CALGGLEPKPSGLGDGGSDKLIF. CDR3 DNA sequence: TGTGCTCTTGGGGGACTAGAACCCAAGCCTTCCGGACTGGGGGATGGTGGGTCCGACAAACTCATCTTT.

Sample share makes this clone large. The DNA of the CDR3 is TGTGCTCTTGGGGAACCCCGTGTTCCGGGGAGGGATCCCGTCACCGATAAACTCATCTTT. Encoded protein: CALGEPRVPGRDPVTDKLIF. J is TRDJ1 and V is TRDV1, with D possibly matching TRDD3 (5 bases). Germline V lookup: CDR1 TSWWSYY, CDR2 QGS. Trimming stripped 1 base from V and 1 base from J, with 25 bases between. This CDR3 is built from 20 residues.

By share, this clone ranks as medium-sized (0.01 to 0.1%). The chain is built from TRDV1 and TRDJ1, with D perhaps TRDD3 (6 bases). Trimming removed 3 bases from V and 1 base from J, with 27 bases in between. Germline V gene sequence: CDR1 TSWWSYY, CDR2 QGS. The CDR3 spans 20 residues. The CDR3 sequence is CALGETSLALLGVGTDKLIF. CDR3 DNA sequence: TGTGCTCTTGGGGAGACCTCTCTAGCACTACTGGGCGTCGGCACCGATAAACTCATCTTT.

This clone is categorized as large. The rearrangement links TRDV2 to TRDJ3, with 7 bases matching TRDD3. Germline V gene sequence: CDR1 GEAIGNYY, CDR2 EKD. The CDR3 is 21 residues long. V trimming: 0 bases; J trimming: 0 bases; junction bases outside the gene matches: 13. The CDR3: CACDTAEVRGISSWDTRQMFF. The CDR3 bases are TGTGCCTGTGACACCGCGGAAGTCCGGGGGATTAGCTCCTGGGACACCCGACAGATGTTTTTC.

To note about this clone: This could be a read error, since a much larger clone is one nucleotide away. The sample has other DNA sequences that encode this CDR3 too. The CDR3 spells CALGPYSTDKLIF. DNA for the CDR3: TGTGCTCTTGGGCCTTACTCGACGGATAAACTCATCTTT. V is TRDV1 and J is TRDJ1; D unresolved. CDR1 TSWWSYY and CDR2 QGS come from the germline V gene. The CDR3 runs to 13 residues. V dropped 5 bases and J dropped 5 bases, with 12 bases sitting between them.

With regard to this clone: Given a much more abundant clone one base away, this may be a read error. The rearrangement uses TRDV1 and TRDJ1, with 10 bases matching TRDD3. As TCRdb names no J gene, one was assigned here on the basis of a DNA match to germline. The CDR3 length is 23 residues. Per germline, CDR1 TSWWSYY and CDR2 QGS. Here the CDR3 reads CAVGGLEPKPSGLGDGGSDKLIF. The CDR3 bases are TGTGCTGTTGGGGGACTAGAACCCAAGCCTTCCGGACTGGGGGATGGTGGGTCCGATAAACTCATCTTT.

Notes on this clone: Since a far larger clone is one base different, this is likely a read error. V gene TRDV2 combines with J gene TRDJ1; the match to TRDD3 covers 12 bases. TCRdb gives no J gene; it was assigned here by matching the DNA to germline. CDR3 length: 17 residues. The germline V gene encodes CDR1 GEAIGNYY and CDR2 EKD. The chain's CDR3 is CACILGDTVLYTDILIF. CDR3 nucleotides: TGTGCCTGTATTCTGGGGGATACGGTCCTGTACACCGATATACTCATCTTT.

The V and J genes are TRDV2 and TRDJ1, with 8 bases fitting TRDD3. TCRdb offers no J gene call, so here the DNA was matched to germline to obtain one. V shed 2 bases and J 0 bases; nucleotides not matched to a gene: 19. The CDR3 totals 20 residues. CDR1 and CDR2 (germline): GEAIGNYY, EKD. CDR3 in amino acids: CACDKSETGGQPSYTDKLIF. CDR3 DNA: TGTGCCTGTGACAAAAGTGAAACTGGGGGCCAACCCTCGTACACCGATAAACTCATCTTT.

This clone is termed medium-sized. J is TRDJ1 and V is TRDV2; 8 nucleotides agree with TRDD3. CDR3 length: 15 residues. The germline V gene has CDR1 GEAIGNYY and CDR2 EKD. V gave up 3 bases and J gave up 2 bases; unmatched junction bases: 7. CDR3 coding DNA: TGTGCCTGTGACGAGGGGGGATATATAACCGATAAACTCATCTTT. Encoded protein: CACDEGGYITDKLIF.